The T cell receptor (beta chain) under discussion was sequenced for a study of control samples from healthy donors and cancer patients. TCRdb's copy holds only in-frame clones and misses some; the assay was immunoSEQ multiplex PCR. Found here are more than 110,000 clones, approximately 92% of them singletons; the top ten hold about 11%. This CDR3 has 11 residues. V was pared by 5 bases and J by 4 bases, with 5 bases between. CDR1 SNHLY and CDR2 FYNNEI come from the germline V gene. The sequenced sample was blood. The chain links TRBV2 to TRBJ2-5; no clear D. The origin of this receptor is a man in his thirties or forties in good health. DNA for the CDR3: TGTGCCAGCAGTATGTCAGAGACCCAGTACTTC. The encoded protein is CASSMSETQYF.